A single sample gave rise to the 18 T cell receptor beta chains below, sequenced in a study of shared clonotypes between healthy human individuals. It was CD45RO-negative cells, positively selected for CCR7, that made up naive CD8 cells, with terminally differentiated effector memory CD45RA+ cells excluded. TCRdb's copy holds only in-frame clones and misses some; the assay was immunoSEQ multiplex PCR. The sample includes about 2 million clones, 85% to 95% of them seen just once. Sample: naive CD8+ T cells sorted from blood. Receptors were obtained from a man aged 18 to 29 in good health.

For this clone: Sequence at one end of the junction differs from germline and may be a read error. CDR3 bases: TGTGCTAGCAGCCCCCGGGACAGGGTCCACGAGCAGTACTTC. The encoded protein is CASSPRDRVHEQYF. The gene calls are TRBV7-7 and TRBJ2-7, with 9 nucleotides matching TRBD1. CDR3 size: 14 residues. The V gene's germline CDR1 is SSHAT and CDR2 FNYEAQ (reference sequence).

V and J are TRBV28 and TRBJ2-1; D gene unclear. The V gene's germline CDR1 is MDHEN and CDR2 SYDVKM. The CDR3 has 16 residues. V was trimmed by 5 bases and J by 1 base, leaving 15 bases between them. The CDR3: CASSRPDEASYNEQFF. The CDR3, as DNA: TGTGCCAGCAGTAGACCAGACGAGGCGTCCTACAATGAGCAGTTCTTC.

The chain recombines TRBV6-1 with TRBJ1-1; tentatively, D is TRBD1 (5 bases). Between the trimmed V and J ends, which lost 4 bases and 11 bases, there was a span of 14 bases. Germline V gene sequence: CDR1 MNHNS, CDR2 SASEGT. This CDR3 contains 12 residues. The CDR3 nucleotides read TGTGCCAGCAGTGGGGACCACCAGCGGGCTTTCTTT. Translation gives CASSGDHQRAFF.

As regards this clone: Other DNA sequences in the same sample also yield this CDR3. The V and J genes are TRBV28 and TRBJ2-3; D call uncertain. Trimming removed 3 bases at V and 0 bases at J, with 4 bases between. CDR3 length: 13 amino acids. The germline gives CDR1 MDHEN, CDR2 SYDVKM. As DNA, the CDR3 is TGTGCCAGCAGTTTGGAGAGCACAGATACGCAGTATTTT. Its protein product is CASSLESTDTQYF. Supplemented by reference TRBV28 and TRBJ2-3, the full variable domain reads DVKVTQSSRYLVKRTGEKVFLECVQDMDHENMFWYRQDPGLGLRLIYFSYDVKMKEKGDIPEGYSVSREKKERFSLILESASTNQTSMYLCASSLESTDTQYFGPGTRLTVL.

The V and J genes are TRBV9 and TRBJ2-2, with D possibly matching TRBD2 (6 bases). CDR3 length: 15 residues. V lost 1 base and J lost 3, with 10 bases in between. CDR1 and CDR2 (germline): SGDLS, YYNGEE. CDR3: CASSVWGEDTGELFF. CDR3 nucleotide sequence: TGTGCCAGCAGCGTATGGGGGGAGGACACCGGGGAGCTGTTTTTT.

This chain joins TRBV11-3 and TRBJ1-1, with TRBD1 matching over 7 bases. CDR3 length equals 14 residues. V gave up 6 bases and J gave up 6 bases; unmatched junction bases: 10. CDR1 is SGHNT and CDR2 is YENEEA in the germline V gene. The CDR3 protein is CASSQTGTLAEAFF. In DNA, the CDR3 is TGTGCCAGCAGTCAGACAGGGACTTTGGCTGAAGCTTTCTTT.

This sequence joins TRBV28 and TRBJ1-6; a weak D match, TRBD1 (5 bases). This CDR3 spans 13 amino acids. V was clipped by 2 bases and J by 9 bases, with 8 bases between them. CDR1 and CDR2 from the germline V gene are MDHEN and SYDVKM. Here the CDR3 DNA reads TGTGCCAGCAGTTTAGCCCAGGGTTCACCCCTCCACTTT. Amino acids: CASSLAQGSPLHF.

This chain uses TRBV4-2 with TRBJ1-5, with no clear D. The CDR3 spans 15 residues. Deletions cut 4 bases from V and 3 bases from J, with 13 bases between. The germline gives CDR1 LGHNA, CDR2 YNFKEQ. DNA of the CDR3: TGTGCCAGCAGCCCGATTTCGGCCTCCAATCAGCCCCAGCATTTT. It encodes CASSPISASNQPQHF.

V is TRBV10-1 and J is TRBJ1-1; TRBD1 matches 7 bases. Germline V CDR1 and CDR2: WNHNN, SYGVQD (reference sequence). The CDR3 spans 15 residues. The V and J ends lost 3 bases and 0 bases, in that order; junction bases with no gene match: 4. The DNA of the CDR3 is TGCGCCAGCAGTGAACAGGGGAGCATGAACACTGAAGCTTTCTTT. Its protein is CASSEQGSMNTEAFF.

The V call is TRBV11-2, the J call TRBJ2-7; 8 bases agree with TRBD2. In germline, CDR1 is SGHAT, CDR2 FQNNGV. The CDR3 sequence is 13 residues long. Trimming at V came to 8 bases and at J to 4 bases, leaving 7 bases not matched to a gene. CDR3 in amino acids: CASGRGAPYEQYF. The CDR3, as DNA: TGTGCCAGCGGGCGGGGGGCCCCTTACGAGCAGTACTTC.

As regards this clone: This same CDR3 is encoded by further DNA sequences in the sample. CDR3 sequence (DNA): TGTGCCAGCAGTTCCGTTTACGAGCAGTACTTC. It yields the protein CASSSVYEQYF. The rearrangement joins TRBV6-1 to TRBJ2-7; D gene ambiguous. CDR3 length: 11 residues. Germline V gene lookup returns CDR1 MNHNS and CDR2 SASEGT. V shed 5 bases and J shed 4 bases, with 6 bases lying between them.

V and J are TRBV2 and TRBJ2-7; 7 nucleotides agree with TRBD2. The trim removed 0 bases at V and 2 bases at J, leaving 10 bases unmatched. CDR1 is SNHLY, CDR2 FYNNEI, per germline. The CDR3 is 17 residues long. The CDR3 DNA reads as TGTGCCAGCAGTGAAGCCTCTGGTGCGGGAGTCCCCTACGAGCAGTACTTC. This codes for CASSEASGAGVPYEQYF.

The CDR3 DNA reads as TGTGCCAGTAGTATGTTGGGGGCAAATGAAGCTTTCTTT. Translated, it gives CASSMLGANEAFF. The chain couples TRBV19 to TRBJ1-1, with D perhaps TRBD1 (6 bases). The germline V and J ends were trimmed by 3 bases and 7 bases, with 12 bases remaining between them. The length of the CDR3 is 13 residues. The germline V gene encodes CDR1 LNHDA and CDR2 SQIVND (reference sequence). Using reference TRBV19 and TRBJ1-1 for the parts outside the CDR3, the full variable domain is DGGITQSPKYLFRKEGQNVTLSCEQNLNHDAMYWYRQDPGQGLRLIYYSQIVNDFQKGDIAEGYSVSREKKESFPLTVTSAQKNPTAFYLCASSMLGANEAFFGQGTRLTVV.

The V gene is TRBV2, the J gene TRBJ2-7; 7 bases match TRBD2. CDR3 length: 15 amino acids. The V and J ends lost 4 bases and 7 bases, in that order; junction bases with no gene match: 13. Per germline, CDR1 SNHLY and CDR2 FYNNEI. The CDR3: CASSATGGFLREQYF. The CDR3 region has the DNA TGTGCCAGCAGTGCGACGGGGGGATTCCTACGAGAGCAGTACTTC.

Concerning this clone itself: Other DNA sequences in this specimen translate into the identical CDR3. This chain connects TRBV29-1 to TRBJ2-2; no firm D call. Deletions cut 4 bases from V and 1 base from J, with 4 bases between. The length of the CDR3 is 12 residues. Germline V gives CDR1 SQVTM, CDR2 ANQGSEA. Here the CDR3 reads CSVVWNTGELFF. In DNA, the CDR3 is TGCAGCGTTGTCTGGAACACCGGGGAGCTGTTTTTT.

This clone was detected a few times. This chain links TRBV7-9 with TRBJ1-5; D unresolved. CDR1 is SEHNR and CDR2 is FQNEAQ in the germline V gene (reference sequence). Deletions cut 3 bases from V and 3 bases from J, with 3 bases between. The CDR3 is 12 amino acids. The CDR3 DNA reads TGTGCCAGCAGCTTTTTCAATCAGCCCCAGCATTTT. This translates into CASSFFNQPQHF.

CDR3 in amino acids: CASSQDLAGNEQFF. The CDR3 bases are TGCGCCAGCAGCCAAGACCTAGCGGGCAATGAGCAGTTCTTC. This rearrangement joins TRBV4-3 to TRBJ2-1, with 8 bases that match TRBD2. Germline CDR1 and CDR2: LGHNA and YSLEER. The CDR3 has 14 amino acids. The V and J ends lost 0 bases and 6 bases, in that order; junction bases with no gene match: 1.

The V call is TRBV19, the J call TRBJ1-5; TRBD1 matches at 8 bases. This CDR3 spans 13 amino acids. Germline CDR1 and CDR2: LNHDA and SQIVND (reference sequence). V lost 3 bases, J lost 11 bases, and 6 bases stayed unmatched. CDR3 coding DNA: TGTGCCAGTAGTATTTCGACAGGGGCGGCCCAGCATTTT. This translates into CASSISTGAAQHF.